This T cell receptor beta chain appears in the sequencing data of a study of PD-L1 blockade in urothelial cancer. Turning to the study itself: Most patients, about 85% of the roughly 30, were males with bladder-origin cancer.

Libraries were prepared by immunoSEQ multiplex PCR; TCRdb keeps only in-frame clonotypes and omits some of them. Of 50,000 or so clones in the sample, approximately 83% were seen once. Trimming at V came to 5 bases and at J to 9 bases, leaving 12 bases not matched to a gene. The CDR3 consists of 15 residues. CDR1 is LNHDA and CDR2 is SQIVND in the germline V gene (reference sequence). This receptor was taken from a man aged 60-69 years with urothelial cancer. The chain links TRBV19 to TRBJ2-1, with TRBD2 matching 8 bases. The sample consisted of PBMCs, taken around atezolizumab (anti-PD-L1) treatment. CDR3 sequence: CASSPGTRNLGEQFF. The DNA of the CDR3 is TGTGCCAGTAGTCCAGGGACTAGAAATTTGGGTGAGCAGTTCTTC.